There are a few counts of the clone carrying this TCR beta chain. Methods used by the authors: Amplification of reference gene primers provided the estimated nucleated cell counts. TCRdb keeps only in-frame clones here, not all; method: immunoSEQ multiplex PCR. D and trimming were read from the DNA, whereas the V and J calls and clone size are those reported in that table. The sample gives over 150,000 clones, about 78% of which show up once; roughly 17% is in the top ten. This sample stems from a study of blood T cell repertoires in COVID-19. The wider study: In each case, the material was cDNA or gDNA derived from T cells, B-cell-depleted T cells, or PBMCs.

J gave up 3 bases and V 7 bases, and 5 bases lay outside the gene matches. Germline assignment: CDR1 SEHNR and CDR2 FQNEAQ (reference sequence). The CDR3 extends over 13 amino acids. Sequencing was carried out using PBMCs or T cells enriched from blood (not recorded which). The genes are TRBV7-9 and TRBJ2-7, with 8 bases fitting TRBD1. The sequence came from a woman aged 50 to 60 who had recovered from COVID-19. The CDR3 nucleotides are TGTGCCAGCACCGGGACAGGACTCTACGAGCAGTACTTC. Translation gives CASTGTGLYEQYF. The full variable domain, completed using reference TRBV7-9 and TRBJ2-7, is DTGVSQNPRHKITKRGQNVTFRCDPISEHNRLYWYRQTLGQGPEFLTYFQNEAQLEKSRLLSDRFSAERPKGSFSTLEIQRTEQGDSAMYLCASTGTGLYEQYFGPGTRLTVT.